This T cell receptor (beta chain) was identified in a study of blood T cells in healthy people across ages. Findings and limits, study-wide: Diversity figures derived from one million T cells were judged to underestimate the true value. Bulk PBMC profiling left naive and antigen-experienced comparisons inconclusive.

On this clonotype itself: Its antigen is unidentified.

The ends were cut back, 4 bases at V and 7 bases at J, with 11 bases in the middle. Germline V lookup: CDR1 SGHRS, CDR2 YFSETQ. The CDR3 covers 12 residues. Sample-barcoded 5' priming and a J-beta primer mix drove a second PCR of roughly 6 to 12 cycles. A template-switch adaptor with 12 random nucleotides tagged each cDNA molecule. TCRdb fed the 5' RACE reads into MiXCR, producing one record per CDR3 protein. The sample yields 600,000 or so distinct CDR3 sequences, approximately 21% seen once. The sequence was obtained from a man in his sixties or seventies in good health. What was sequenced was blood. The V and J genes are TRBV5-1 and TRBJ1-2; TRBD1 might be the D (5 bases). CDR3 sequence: CASSVDNLGYTF. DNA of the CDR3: TGCGCCAGCAGCGTGGACAACCTTGGCTACACCTTC.